This TCR beta chain was sequenced during a study of blood T cell repertoires in COVID-19. Authors' methods: Amplified reference gene primers provided the basis for estimating nucleated cell counts. Only in-frame clones appear in the TCRdb table, and some are missing; sequencing was by immunoSEQ multiplex PCR. From that table come the V and J calls and clone size; the DNA was used to work out D and trimming. The sample has roughly 170,000 clones, roughly four fifths seen once; the top ten hold approximately 7%. The CDR3 loop spans 14 amino acids. The germline V and J ends were trimmed by 1 base and 3 bases, with 9 bases remaining between them. Germline V gives CDR1 MGHRA, CDR2 YSYEKL.

The gene calls are TRBV4-1 and TRBJ1-2, with TRBD1 as a possible D gene (6 bases). This TCR was recovered from a human donor in a cohort sampled during active COVID-19. The sample taken for sequencing was peripheral blood. CDR3 in amino acids: CASSQVGGDYGYTF. The CDR3 DNA is TGCGCCAGCAGCCAAGTAGGGGGGGACTATGGCTACACCTTC.